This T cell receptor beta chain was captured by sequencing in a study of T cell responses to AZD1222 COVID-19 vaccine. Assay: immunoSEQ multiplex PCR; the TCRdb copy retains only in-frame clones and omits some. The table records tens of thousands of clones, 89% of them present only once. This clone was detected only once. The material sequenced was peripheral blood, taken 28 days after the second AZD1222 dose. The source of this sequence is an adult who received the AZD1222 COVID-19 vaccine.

CDR3 coding DNA: TGCAGCGTTGATGGGGGGAGCGTGAACACTGAAGCTTTCTTT. Amino acids: CSVDGGSVNTEAFF. V usage is TRBV29-1 and J usage is TRBJ1-1; TRBD1 might be the D (5 bases). Germline-derived CDR1 and CDR2 are SQVTM and ANQGSEA. The CDR3 is 14 residues long. V was pared by 3 bases and J by 0 bases, with 11 bases between. Supplemented by reference TRBV29-1 and TRBJ1-1, the full variable domain reads SAVISQKPSRDICQRGTSLTIQCQVDSQVTMMFWYRQQPGQSLTLIATANQGSEATYESGFVIDKFPISRPNLTFSTLTVSNMSPEDSSIYLCSVDGGSVNTEAFFGQGTRLTVV.